This TCR beta chain was sequenced during a study of regulatory T cells in long-lasting Graves disease. Construction of TCR beta libraries relied on iRepertoire HTBI primers and on Arm-PCR targeting CDR3 regions. Each CDR3 protein is one row after TCRdb ran MiXCR on the multiplex PCR reads. The table has 300,000 to 400,000 distinct CDR3 sequences, around 20% seen once. Time point described: persistent/refractory GD, antithyroid drugs over 5 years with positive TRAb. PBMC-extracted RNA yielded the TCR library. Trimming left V 6 bases short and J 4 bases short, with 15 bases between. Germline V CDR1 and CDR2: SNHLY, FYNNEI. This CDR3 spans 14 amino acids. This clonotype was seen at least ten times.

Source: peripheral blood mononuclear cells (PBMCs), taken when the disease was refractory, from a patient treated with antithyroid drugs. The chain employs TRBV2 and TRBJ1-2; D is undetermined. The origin of this receptor is a female donor with Graves disease. The CDR3 sequence: CASRVFREGYGYTF. The CDR3, as DNA: TGTGCCAGCAGGGTCTTTCGGGAAGGCTATGGCTACACCTTC.